The 2 T cell receptor beta chains in this list originate from one sample, sequenced in a study of a mutant IDH1 vaccine in newly diagnosed glioma (dated by TCRdb to 2020 to 2023). The time point label, read with the paper, signifies: baseline, week 1 (first vaccination visit). Sample treatment or condition, as interpreted from the label and publication: pre-vaccination baseline after standard-of-care therapy. Library preparation used the immunoSEQ multiplex PCR assay. Imported from immuneACCESS, the table was reduced by TCRdb to in-frame sequences with V and J called. These copies leave out some clones; in studies compared against another copy, an unresolved V gene accounts for under half, and the cause of the remainder is not known. A total of around 99,000 clones appear in this sample, about four fifths of them only once. 6.5% to 9.5% of the sample is held by the ten biggest clonotypes. The sample consisted of PBMCs, taken from a glioma patient treated with radiotherapy, temozolomide or both. These receptors were collected from a man in his forties with glioma.

This clone was seen only once. This chain joins TRBV5-1 and TRBJ2-7; maybe TRBD1 (6 bases). The germline V gene encodes CDR1 SGHRS and CDR2 YFSETQ. Trimming left V 5 bases short and J 4 bases short, with 16 bases between. The CDR3 totals 14 residues. The CDR3 region is CASSQPGVGYEQYF. In DNA, the CDR3 is TGCGCCAGCAGTCAACCAGGGGTAGGGTACGAGCAGTACTTC.

CDR3 sequence (DNA): TGTGCCAGCACGACAAGCACCGGGGAGCTGTTTTTT. Amino acid sequence: CASTTSTGELFF. This sequence joins TRBV27 and TRBJ2-2, with D unclear. Germline CDR1 MNHEY, CDR2 SMNVEV (reference sequence). V lost 7 bases, J lost 4 bases, and 7 bases lay in between. CDR3 length: 12 amino acids.